The 19 T cell receptor beta chains below were found in one sample sequenced in a study of blood T cell repertoires in COVID-19. TCRdb's copy holds only in-frame clones and misses some; the assay was immunoSEQ multiplex PCR. The sample includes more than 200,000 clones, around 90% of them seen just once. What was sequenced was PBMCs or T cells enriched from blood (not recorded which). These receptors all come from a woman between 25 and 40 years old with acute COVID-19.

The rearrangement uses TRBV28 and TRBJ1-5, with D uncertain. The CDR3 covers 14 residues. The germline CDR1 and CDR2 sequences are MDHEN and SYDVKM. V dropped 6 bases and J dropped 3 bases, with 12 bases sitting between them. The CDR3 DNA reads as TGTGCCAGCAGAGTCAGCGCTCTCAATCAGCCCCAGCATTTT. Protein: CASRVSALNQPQHF.

This clone was detected a few times. The chain is built from TRBV19 and TRBJ1-2, with D maybe TRBD1 (6 bases). This CDR3 has 16 residues. Germline V gene lookup returns CDR1 LNHDA and CDR2 SQIVND (reference sequence). V was clipped by 6 bases and J by 4 bases, with 21 bases between them. In nucleotides, the CDR3 is TGTGCCAGTAGCCTCGGGGTCTCGGACAGAAGCTATGGCTACACCTTC. This encodes CASSLGVSDRSYGYTF. The whole variable domain, filled in from reference TRBV19 and TRBJ1-2, reads DGGITQSPKYLFRKEGQNVTLSCEQNLNHDAMYWYRQDPGQGLRLIYYSQIVNDFQKGDIAEGYSVSREKKESFPLTVTSAQKNPTAFYLCASSLGVSDRSYGYTFGSGTRLTVV.

The rearrangement joins TRBV6-4 to TRBJ1-6; D is unresolved. This CDR3 spans 13 amino acids. Trimming stripped 5 bases from V and 13 bases from J, with 15 bases between. CDR1 and CDR2 (germline): MRHNA, SNTAGT. The CDR3 DNA sequence: TGTGCCAGCAGTCGGGCCGGTGAGGGTCCCCTCCACTTT. It specifies CASSRAGEGPLHF.

The chain combines TRBV3-1 (or the pseudogene TRBV3-2) with TRBJ1-3; TRBD1 is a possible D gene (6 bases). Germline V CDR1 and CDR2: LGHDT, YNNKEL (reference sequence). The CDR3 has 17 residues. V was cut by 2 bases and J by 0 bases, with 14 bases left in between. The CDR3 DNA follows: TGTGCCAGCAGCCAACCCCCACAGGGAATCTCTGGAAACACCATATATTTT. Translating gives CASSQPPQGISGNTIYF.

The chain has TRBV3-1 (or the pseudogene TRBV3-2) and TRBJ2-2; D gene ambiguous. The ends were cut back, 3 bases at V and 0 bases at J, with 8 bases in the middle. Germline values: CDR1 LGHDT, CDR2 YNNKEL (reference sequence). The CDR3 consists of 15 residues. This chain's CDR3 is CASSQSTANTGELFF. The CDR3 nucleotides read TGTGCCAGCAGCCAGAGTACCGCGAACACCGGGGAGCTGTTTTTT.

The table lists this clone with a few counts. The DNA for the CDR3 is TGTGCCAGGGGCGTTCGCGGGGGCTACGAGCAGTACTTC. Its translation: CARGVRGGYEQYF. This rearrangement joins TRBV24-1 to TRBJ2-7; 7 bases agree with TRBD2. Germline V CDR1 and CDR2: KGHDR, SFDVKD. This CDR3 is built from 13 residues. Trimming removed 11 bases from V and 3 bases from J; junction bases left unmatched: 9.

This chain uses TRBV6-5 with TRBJ1-1, with 11 bases aligning to TRBD1. The germline V gene encodes CDR1 MNHEY and CDR2 SVGAGI. With V trimmed by 7 bases and J by 4 bases, 5 bases remained unmatched. The length of the CDR3 is 14 residues. Here the CDR3 DNA reads TGTGCCAGCACCGGACAGGGGGCGCCCACTGAAGCTTTCTTT. This codes for CASTGQGAPTEAFF.

The chain has TRBV11-2 and TRBJ2-7; D is uncertain. The CDR3 has 12 residues. V lost 3 bases, J lost 3 bases, and 6 bases lay in between. The germline V gene has CDR1 SGHAT and CDR2 FQNNGV. In DNA, the CDR3 is TGTGCCAGCAGCTTGGGCAGCTACGAGCAGTACTTC. As protein: CASSLGSYEQYF.

The chain links TRBV9 to TRBJ2-3; TRBD2 is a possible D gene (6 bases). V shed 2 bases and J shed 2 bases, with 9 bases lying between them. The CDR3 extends over 14 amino acids. Germline V gene data show CDR1 as SGDLS and CDR2 as YYNGEE. This CDR3 is CASSVRGNTDTQYF. CDR3 sequence (DNA): TGTGCCAGCAGCGTGCGGGGAAACACAGATACGCAGTATTTT.

This chain links TRBV18 with TRBJ1-4; TRBD1 matches at 11 bases. The CDR3 is 15 amino acids. CDR1 and CDR2 from the germline V gene are KGHSH and LQKENI. The V and J ends lost 3 bases and 7 bases, in that order; junction bases with no gene match: 4. CDR3 DNA sequence: TGTGCCAGCTCACCTGGACAGGGGGCGTCTGAAAAACTGTTTTTT. Encoded protein: CASSPGQGASEKLFF.

The chain carries TRBV7-3 and TRBJ1-3; D not certain. Germline V gives CDR1 SGHTA, CDR2 FQGTGA. Deletions cut 2 bases from V and 3 bases from J, with 11 bases between. This CDR3 is built from 15 residues. The CDR3 sequence is CASSLGEAGGNTIYF. As DNA, the CDR3 is TGTGCCAGCAGCTTAGGGGAGGCTGGTGGAAACACCATATATTTT.

This chain joins TRBV7-8 and TRBJ1-5; no clear D gene. This CDR3 contains 15 residues. Germline V gives CDR1 SGHVS, CDR2 FQNEAQ. V dropped 1 base and J dropped 3 bases, with 10 bases sitting between them. CDR3 in amino acids: CASSLVWQVNQPQHF. Here the CDR3 DNA reads TGTGCCAGCAGCTTAGTATGGCAGGTCAATCAGCCCCAGCATTTT.

V gene TRBV21-1 combines with J gene TRBJ1-6; TRBD1, as called in the table, went unchecked against the DNA. TRBV21-1 is noted as a pseudogene. The CDR3 length is 14 residues. The CDR3 sequence: CASSNPTANSPLHF. The CDR3 DNA reads TGTGCCAGCAGCAACCCGACAGCCAATTCACCCCTCCACTTT.

A few counts support this clone. The chain combines TRBV30 with TRBJ1-6, with TRBD1 matching over 8 bases. With V trimmed by 2 bases and J by 7 bases, 4 bases remained unmatched. Germline assignment: CDR1 GTSNPN and CDR2 SVGIG (reference sequence). This CDR3 region has 14 residues. In DNA form, the CDR3 reads TGTGCCTGGAGTCAGGGGGCGCAAAATTCACCCCTCCACTTT. Its translation is CAWSQGAQNSPLHF.

This sequence joins TRBV28 and TRBJ2-1; 11 bases align to TRBD2. The J segment lost 5 bases and the V segment lost 5 bases, leaving 8 bases of the junction unmatched. The CDR3 has 16 amino acids. From germline, CDR1 is MDHEN and CDR2 SYDVKM. CDR3: CASSQGLAGKDNEQFF. The CDR3 DNA reads TGTGCCAGCAGTCAAGGACTAGCGGGCAAAGACAATGAGCAGTTCTTC.

The genes are TRBV28 and TRBJ2-3; 8 bases line up with TRBD1. The V gene end was trimmed by 3 bases and the J gene end by 4 bases; junction bases not matched to a gene: 9. CDR3 length equals 16 residues. From germline, CDR1 is MDHEN and CDR2 SYDVKM. This chain's CDR3 is CASSFVWSQGADTQYF. The CDR3 DNA sequence: TGTGCCAGCAGTTTTGTTTGGTCACAGGGGGCAGATACGCAGTATTTT.

The chain combines TRBV5-1 with TRBJ1-4, with TRBD1 matching 10 bases. CDR1 is SGHRS, CDR2 YFSETQ, per germline. V shed 4 bases, J shed 7 bases, and the junction held 7 bases outside the gene matches. The CDR3 runs to 15 residues. CDR3 in amino acids: CASSLTGTGAEKLFF. CDR3 coding DNA: TGCGCCAGCAGCCTAACCGGGACAGGGGCTGAAAAACTGTTTTTT.

The chain carries TRBV5-5 and TRBJ2-5, with D uncertain. Trimming took off 1 base at V and 4 bases at J, with 17 bases between the two ends. CDR1 SGHKS and CDR2 YYEKEE come from the germline V gene (reference sequence). CDR3 length: 16 amino acids. In nucleotides, the CDR3 is TGTGCCAGCAGCTTGCTATATCGACATCCTCCAGAGACCCAGTACTTC. Translated: CASSLLYRHPPETQYF.

J is TRBJ1-4 and V is TRBV19, with a tentative D call TRBD1 (5 bases). Per the germline V gene, CDR1 is LNHDA and CDR2 is SQIVND (reference sequence). Trimming removed 3 bases from V and 8 bases from J, with 13 bases in between. The CDR3 loop spans 14 amino acids. In nucleotides, the CDR3 is TGTGCCAGTAGTATCACGGGGGGTGGCGAAAAACTGTTTTTT. This gives the protein CASSITGGGEKLFF.